Each of the 7 T cell receptor beta chains below was sequenced from the same sample in a study of technical replicates of blood from a handful of donors. Sequencing used immunoSEQ multiplex PCR; TCRdb keeps in-frame clones, though not all of them. The table includes roughly 79,000 clones, around 95% detected once. Sequences were obtained from T cells isolated from PBMCs. All receptors come from a human donor in good health.

The J gene is TRBJ2-7, the V gene TRBV9; TRBD1 matches 8 bases. Germline CDR1 reads SGDLS; CDR2 reads YYNGEE. V gave up 4 bases and J gave up 4 bases; unmatched junction bases: 4. The CDR3 is 13 amino acids. In DNA, the CDR3 is TGTGCCAGCAGCCCGGACAGGGAGTACGAGCAGTACTTC. Translating it yields CASSPDREYEQYF.

J is TRBJ1-4 and V is TRBV7-2; weak D call: TRBD1 (5 bases). The CDR3 spans 14 residues. Trimming took off 1 base at V and 11 bases at J, with 14 bases between the two ends. CDR1 and CDR2 from the germline V gene are SGHTA and FQGNSA. CDR3: CASSLDVRGAKLFF. CDR3 DNA sequence: TGTGCCAGCAGCTTAGATGTGCGGGGCGCCAAACTGTTTTTT. Variable domain in full (rest from reference TRBV7-2 and TRBJ1-4): GAGVSQSPSNKVTEKGKDVELRCDPISGHTALYWYRQSLGQGLEFLIYFQGNSAPDKSGLPSDRFSAERTGGSVSTLTIQRTQQEDSAVYLCASSLDVRGAKLFFGSGTQLSVL.

The chain employs TRBV6-6 and TRBJ1-2, with TRBD1 identical over 9 bases. The CDR3 has 14 amino acids. The V gene's germline CDR1 is MNHNY and CDR2 SVGAGI (reference sequence). Unmatched junction bases numbered 6, after V lost 6 bases and J lost 4 bases. This chain's CDR3 is CASRKQGALYGYTF. For the CDR3, the DNA is TGTGCCAGCAGAAAACAGGGGGCACTCTATGGCTACACCTTC.

The count of this clone is one. This rearrangement joins TRBV29-1 to TRBJ2-3; TRBD1 aligns across 7 bases. J was trimmed by 1 base and V by 0 bases; bases with no gene match: 4. The CDR3 is made up of 15 amino acids. The V gene's germline CDR1 is SQVTM and CDR2 ANQGSEA. The CDR3 DNA follows: TGCAGCGTTGAAGATCCCACAGGGGGCACAGATACGCAGTATTTT. Its translation is CSVEDPTGGTDTQYF.

The chain combines TRBV6-6 with TRBJ1-1, with 9 positions matching TRBD1. Germline CDR1 and CDR2: MNHNY and SVGAGI (reference sequence). The CDR3 contains 16 residues. Germline trimming cut 6 bases from V and 0 bases from J; bases unmatched to any gene: 8. The CDR3 loop is CASSRGTGILNTEAFF. CDR3 in DNA: TGTGCCAGCAGCAGGGGGACAGGGATCCTGAACACTGAAGCTTTCTTT.

In its sample, this clone was seen once. This chain links TRBV2 with TRBJ2-7; 9 bases are a match to TRBD2. Unmatched junction bases numbered 5, after V lost 7 bases and J lost 1 base. CDR3 length equals 14 residues. Germline values: CDR1 SNHLY, CDR2 FYNNEI. The CDR3: CASIGLAISYEQYF. CDR3 in DNA: TGTGCCAGCATCGGACTAGCGATATCCTACGAGCAGTACTTC. The full variable domain, rest sourced from reference TRBV2 and TRBJ2-7, is EPEVTQTPSHQVTQMGQEVILRCVPISNHLYFYWYRQILGQKVEFLVSFYNNEISEKSEIFDDQFSVERPDGSNFTLKIRSTKLEDSAMYFCASIGLAISYEQYFGPGTRLTVT.

V is TRBV7-2 and J is TRBJ1-4; D unresolved. V was cut by 3 bases and J by 10 bases, with 9 bases left in between. The CDR3 sequence is 12 residues long. Germline loops: CDR1 SGHTA, CDR2 FQGNSA. CDR3 sequence reads: CASSFGRAKLFF. Here the CDR3 DNA reads TGTGCCAGCAGCTTCGGGAGGGCAAAACTGTTTTTT.